The 23 T cell receptor beta chains given below trace back to one sample, sequenced in a study of T-cell reconstitution after alpha-beta-depleted transplantation in children listed by TCRdb under 2016. Library preparation used PCR. These reads were obtained on an Illumina HiSeq 2500. Molecular barcoding was employed in the preparation of TCR libraries, with unique molecular identifiers being used to normalize TCRbeta repertoire quantification. The public reads were run again by TCRdb, first through fastp at Q25 and then through MiXCR, and only productive beta chains were kept. Under each unique CDR3 protein, matching rows form one entry showing the most common genes and DNA. For this sample there are about 480,000 distinct CDR3 sequences; under 15% appear just once. The top ten clonotypes cover about 6% of the sample. The sequencing used PBMCs from the stem cell graft donor, collected from the stem cell graft. The receptor source for this set is a human donor who donated a stem cell graft to a child with combined immunodeficiency.

The V call is TRBV4-3, the J call TRBJ2-3; 14 bases are a match to TRBD2. V shed 3 bases, J shed 1 base, and the junction held 3 bases outside the gene matches. Per germline, CDR1 LGHNA and CDR2 YSLEER. CDR3 length: 17 amino acids. This CDR3 is CASSQKGLAGGTDTQYF. For the CDR3, the DNA is TGCGCCAGCAGCCAGAAGGGACTAGCGGGAGGCACAGATACGCAGTATTTT.

This clonotype was detected only a few times. This rearrangement joins TRBV29-1 to TRBJ2-7, with D perhaps TRBD1 or TRBD2 (6 bases each). This CDR3 contains 13 residues. CDR1 is SQVTM and CDR2 is ANQGSEA in the germline V gene. The V and J ends lost 6 bases and 2 bases respectively, with 14 bases between them. The CDR3 bases are TGCAGCGTGGGGGGCCAGGTGGCCTACGAGCAGTACTTC. Protein product: CSVGGQVAYEQYF.

This clonotype has a single count. This chain links TRBV6-1 with TRBJ1-5; 10 positions match TRBD1. The CDR3 has 14 residues. The V gene's germline CDR1 is MNHNS and CDR2 SASEGT. After removal of 4 bases from V and 7 bases from J, the junction contained 4 bases not matched to a gene. The CDR3 bases are TGTGCCAGCAGTGGACAGGGGGCTAGGCAGCCCCAGCATTTT. Translating it yields CASSGQGARQPQHF.

In this sample, this clonotype turned up many times. The chain employs TRBV6-5 and TRBJ2-1, with D possibly matching TRBD1 (5 bases). The CDR3 is 14 amino acids. Trimming left V 2 bases short and J 4 bases short, with 9 bases between. Germline CDR1 and CDR2: MNHEY and SVGAGI. This CDR3 reads CASSYKSGYNEQFF. CDR3 nucleotides: TGTGCCAGCAGTTACAAGTCAGGGTACAATGAGCAGTTCTTC.

This clonotype was found a few times. The chain recombines TRBV7-8 with TRBJ2-7, with 8 bases lining up with TRBD1. The CDR3 consists of 16 residues. J was trimmed by 2 bases and V by 6 bases; bases with no gene match: 12. The V gene's germline CDR1 is SGHVS and CDR2 FQNEAQ. CDR3 residues: CASSPRGLTGAYEQYF. CDR3 sequence (DNA): TGTGCCAGCAGTCCAAGGGGCTTGACAGGGGCCTACGAGCAGTACTTC.

This clonotype was counted a few times. This sequence joins TRBV3-1 and TRBJ1-5; D might be TRBD1 (6 bases). The length of the CDR3 is 16 residues. Germline values: CDR1 LGHDT, CDR2 YNNKEL (reference sequence). Trimming shortened V by 0 bases and J by 3 bases, and 12 bases separated the two germline ends. CDR3 nucleotide sequence: TGTGCCAGCAGCCAAGAACAGGGTGGTACCAATCAGCCCCAGCATTTT. Amino acids: CASSQEQGGTNQPQHF.

The chain recombines TRBV24-1 with TRBJ2-3; D gene ambiguous. V was cut by 6 bases and J by 1 base, with 13 bases left in between. This CDR3 is built from 15 residues. Germline CDR1 reads KGHDR; CDR2 reads SFDVKD. The CDR3 is CATSSPSGGTDTQYF. The CDR3 DNA reads TGTGCCACCAGTAGTCCCTCCGGTGGCACAGATACGCAGTATTTT.

This clonotype was observed a few times. J is TRBJ2-2 and V is TRBV28, with TRBD2 matching 8 bases. Losses at the gene ends were 3 bases for V and 6 bases for J; bases not matched to a gene: 6. Per the germline V gene, CDR1 is MDHEN and CDR2 is SYDVKM. The CDR3 contains 15 residues. CDR3: CASSFMTGGPGELFF. The CDR3 region has the DNA TGTGCCAGCAGTTTTATGACGGGGGGGCCCGGGGAGCTGTTTTTT.

This chain connects TRBV7-8 to TRBJ1-1, with TRBD1 as a possible D gene (6 bases). V lost 0 bases, J lost 5 bases, and 16 bases lay in between. Germline V lookup: CDR1 SGHVS, CDR2 FQNEAQ. The CDR3 has 16 amino acids. CDR3 sequence (DNA): TGTGCCAGCAGCTTAGCACAGGGATGGGGTGAAACTGAAGCTTTCTTT. The encoded protein is CASSLAQGWGETEAFF. Full variable domain (remainder filled in from reference TRBV7-8 and TRBJ1-1): GAGVSQSPRYKVAKRGQDVALRCDPISGHVSLFWYQQALGQGPEFLTYFQNEAQLDKSGLPSDRFFAERPEGSVSTLKIQRTQQEDSAVYLCASSLAQGWGETEAFFGQGTRLTVV.

V is TRBV14 and J is TRBJ1-1, with D unresolved. The CDR3 is 14 residues long. V shed 5 bases and J shed 4 bases, with 14 bases lying between them. Germline lookup yields CDR1 SGHDN and CDR2 FVKESK. CDR3 in amino acids: CASSDPLVTTEAFF. CDR3 bases: TGTGCCAGCAGCGATCCTCTCGTAACCACTGAAGCTTTCTTT.

The table lists this clonotype with a few counts. The chain employs TRBV7-2 and TRBJ2-5; 7 bases agree with TRBD2. Unmatched junction bases numbered 8, after V lost 2 bases and J lost 5 bases. The CDR3 has 15 residues. CDR1 is SGHTA, CDR2 FQGNSA, per germline. Written as DNA, the CDR3 is TGTGCCAGCAGCTTAATGGCGGGAGTAGGGGAGACCCAGTACTTC. This sequence encodes CASSLMAGVGETQYF.

The table lists this clonotype with many counts. This chain joins TRBV6-1 and TRBJ2-7, with TRBD1 matching over 7 bases. CDR1 MNHNS and CDR2 SASEGT come from the germline V gene. Germline trimming cut 6 bases from V and 6 bases from J; bases unmatched to any gene: 5. The CDR3 runs to 12 residues. The DNA of the CDR3 is TGTGCCAGCAGCCGACAGGGTTCCGAGCAGTACTTC. This codes for CASSRQGSEQYF.

The rearrangement joins TRBV9 to TRBJ2-1; 7 bases match TRBD2. The germline V gene has CDR1 SGDLS and CDR2 YYNGEE. The V and J ends lost 3 bases and 3 bases, in that order; junction bases with no gene match: 15. The CDR3 sequence is 18 residues long. The CDR3, as DNA: TGTGCCAGCAGCGCCCCCCAGAGAGGAGCGGGGAACTACAATGAGCAGTTCTTC. This codes for CASSAPQRGAGNYNEQFF.

The V and J genes are TRBV7-3 and TRBJ2-3, with D unclear. CDR3 size: 14 residues. With 6 bases removed from V and 1 base from J, the gap between germline ends came to 11 bases. Germline values: CDR1 SGHTA, CDR2 FQGTGA. In nucleotides, the CDR3 is TGTGCCAGCAGTCAAAGACCGCGCACAGATACGCAGTATTTT. Protein product: CASSQRPRTDTQYF.

CDR3 residues: CASSLAAGGYEQFF. In nucleotides, the CDR3 is TGTGCCAGCAGCTTAGCGGCGGGGGGTTATGAGCAGTTCTTC. The rearrangement joins TRBV7-8 to TRBJ2-1; 8 bases are a match to TRBD2. The CDR3 length is 14 residues. V gave up 0 bases and J gave up 8 bases; unmatched junction bases: 3. Germline CDR1 SGHVS, CDR2 FQNEAQ. Full variable domain (rest looked up from reference TRBV7-8 and TRBJ2-1): GAGVSQSPRYKVAKRGQDVALRCDPISGHVSLFWYQQALGQGPEFLTYFQNEAQLDKSGLPSDRFFAERPEGSVSTLKIQRTQQEDSAVYLCASSLAAGGYEQFFGPGTRLTVL.

Many counts were recorded for this clonotype. This rearrangement joins TRBV27 to TRBJ2-6; D might be TRBD1 or TRBD2, each matching 6 bases. This CDR3 has 17 residues. Germline V gene data show CDR1 as MNHEY and CDR2 as SMNVEV (reference sequence). V lost 6 bases and J lost 0, with 15 bases in between. CDR3 in DNA: TGTGCCAGCAGCTTAGTCCGGGGGCTCTCTGGGGCCAACGTCCTGACTTTC. Its protein product is CASSLVRGLSGANVLTF.

This clonotype was seen at least ten times. The rearrangement joins TRBV5-1 to TRBJ2-1; 9 bases agree with TRBD2. The CDR3 sequence is 20 residues long. The V gene's germline CDR1 is SGHRS and CDR2 YFSETQ. The V and J ends lost 0 bases and 1 base, in that order; junction bases with no gene match: 14. The CDR3 nucleotides read TGCGCCAGCAGCTTGGCGATTGTTAGCGGGAGCGAAAGATCCTACAATGAGCAGTTCTTC. It is translated as CASSLAIVSGSERSYNEQFF.

Regarding this clonotype: Relative to the germline gene, one junction end is altered; a read error may explain this. The genes are TRBV4-1 and TRBJ2-1; either TRBD1 or TRBD2 may supply D (5 bases each). Looked up from germline, CDR1 is MGHRA and CDR2 is YSYEKL. The CDR3 is made up of 15 amino acids. In nucleotides, the CDR3 is TGCGCCAGCAGGGAGACCGGGACCCCCTACTATGAGCAGTTCTTC. It encodes CASRETGTPYYEQFF.

This clonotype was seen many times. This chain joins TRBV27 and TRBJ2-7, with a weak D call TRBD2 (5 bases). This CDR3 region has 13 residues. CDR1 is MNHEY, CDR2 SMNVEV, per germline (reference sequence). With 5 bases removed from V and 4 bases from J, the gap between germline ends came to 12 bases. CDR3 sequence: CASSPGSKYEQYF. The CDR3 DNA reads as TGTGCCAGCAGTCCGGGATCAAAATACGAGCAGTACTTC.

This clonotype was picked up a small number of times. The rearrangement links TRBV29-1 to TRBJ1-2, with unresolved D. The ends were cut back, 3 bases at V and 3 bases at J, with 14 bases in the middle. Germline-derived CDR1 and CDR2 are SQVTM and ANQGSEA. This CDR3 region has 14 residues. CDR3: CSVEVRSVDYGYTF. DNA for the CDR3: TGCAGCGTTGAGGTGCGGAGCGTAGACTATGGCTACACCTTC.

At least ten counts were recorded for this clonotype. The chain employs TRBV6-2 or TRBV6-3 and TRBJ2-2; D perhaps matches TRBD1 (5 bases). Trimming stripped 2 bases from V and 5 bases from J, with 18 bases between. Germline CDR1 reads MNHEY; CDR2 reads SVGEGT. The CDR3 consists of 17 residues. The CDR3 spells CASSYGPFRKGTGELFF. In DNA, the CDR3 is TGTGCCAGCAGTTACGGCCCTTTCAGAAAGGGGACCGGGGAGCTGTTTTTT.

This clonotype appeared a few times. The chain combines TRBV3-1 with TRBJ1-6; the match to TRBD1 covers 7 bases. V gave up 3 bases and J gave up 9 bases; unmatched junction bases: 5. The germline V gene encodes CDR1 LGHDT and CDR2 YNNKEL (reference sequence). The CDR3 is 14 amino acids. The CDR3 sequence: CASSQAHRGSPLHF. The CDR3 coding sequence is TGTGCCAGCAGCCAGGCACACAGGGGTTCACCCCTCCACTTT.

This clonotype showed up many times. J is TRBJ2-1 and V is TRBV12-3 or TRBV12-4; D may be TRBD1 (6 bases). The CDR3 has 12 residues. The ends were cut back, 4 bases at V and 6 bases at J, with 7 bases in the middle. The DNA for the CDR3 is TGTGCCAGCAGTTGGGACACCAATGAGCAGTTCTTC. Translating gives CASSWDTNEQFF.